The rows below give T cell receptor beta chains drawn from one sample of a study of T cells in Graves' hyperthyroidism and ophthalmopathy. TCRdb recomputed calls from the multiplex PCR reads with MiXCR, one row per CDR3 protein. In the table there are 450,000 to 550,000 distinct CDR3 sequences, approximately 25% of which are singletons. What was sequenced was blood. The receptors originated from a woman in her 30s with Graves' ophthalmopathy. The CDR3 runs from the conserved cysteine through the conserved F or W. A D gene is named only where the DNA matches it firmly. Not every row has a clone size; where given, it reads once, few, many or a size class.

V: TRBV11-2
J: TRBJ2-2
size: -
D: -
DNA: TGTGCCAGCAGCTTAATAGGGGCGTTGAGGACCGGGGAGCTGTTTTTT
CDR3: CASSLIGALRTGELFF

V: TRBV29-1
J: TRBJ1-2
size: many
D: TRBD1
DNA: TGCAGCGTTGAGGACAGGGATAACTATGGCTACACCTTC
CDR3: CSVEDRDNYGYTF

V: TRBV2
J: TRBJ2-6
size: once
D: TRBD1
DNA: TGTGCCAGCAAAAGGGGATACGGACAGGCAGTCTCTGGGGCCAACGTCCTGACTTTC
CDR3: CASKRGYGQAVSGANVLTF

V: TRBV20-1
J: TRBJ2-5
size: many
D: TRBD2
DNA: TGCAGTGCTGATCTCCCCCTTGCGGGGGGGGCCCAAGAGACCCAGTACTTC
CDR3: CSADLPLAGGAQETQYF

V: TRBV12-3/TRBV12-4
J: TRBJ1-3
size: many
D: -
DNA: TGTGCCAGCAGCAATCGCGTTTCGATCAGAAACACCATATATTTT
CDR3: CASSNRVSIRNTIYF

V: TRBV19
J: TRBJ1-1
size: many
D: -
DNA: TGTGCCAGTAGCAAAATGTTGGACACTGAAGCTTTCTTT
CDR3: CASSKMLDTEAFF

V: TRBV3-1
J: TRBJ1-2
size: many
D: -
DNA: TGTGCCAGCAGCCCGCCACAAGGTTCCAACTATGGCTACACCTTC
CDR3: CASSPPQGSNYGYTF

V: TRBV20-1
J: TRBJ1-1
size: -
D: -
DNA: TGCAGTGCTGCCCGAGGGATGAACACTGAAGCTTTCTTT
CDR3: CSAARGMNTEAFF

V: TRBV6-4
J: TRBJ1-5
size: -
D: TRBD1
DNA: TGTGCCAGCAGAAACGGACAGGCCAATCAGCCCCAGCATTTT
CDR3: CASRNGQANQPQHF

V: TRBV12-3/TRBV12-4
J: TRBJ2-7
size: many
D: TRBD1
DNA: TGTGCCAGCAGTCACCGGGACAGCTACGAGCAGTACTTC
CDR3: CASSHRDSYEQYF

V: TRBV15
J: TRBJ2-5
size: many
D: -
DNA: TGTGCCACCGCCCAATTTCCAGGGGGGGCGGAGACCCAGTACTTC
CDR3: CATAQFPGGAETQYF

V: TRBV19
J: TRBJ1-2
size: few
D: -
DNA: TGTGCCAGTAGTATCCAGGGATTCTTGGGCTACACCTTC
CDR3: CASSIQGFLGYTF

V: TRBV2
J: TRBJ1-2
size: many
D: -
DNA: TGTGCCAGCTCTGCGACAGGTCCTATTTATGGCTACACCTTC
CDR3: CASSATGPIYGYTF

V: TRBV7-9
J: TRBJ2-3
size: many
D: TRBD1
DNA: TGTGCCAGCAGCACCGGGACAGGGGCACACACACACACAGATACGCAGTATTTT
CDR3: CASSTGTGAHTHTDTQYF

V: TRBV11-2
J: TRBJ2-7
size: few
D: -
DNA: TGTGCCAGCAGCTTTGATGCGGGACGCCAAATCCACTACGAGCAGTACTTC
CDR3: CASSFDAGRQIHYEQYF

V: TRBV2
J: TRBJ2-7
size: many
D: -
DNA: TGTGCCAGCGATAGAGTCGATTCCTACGAGCAGTACTTC
CDR3: CASDRVDSYEQYF

V: TRBV4-2
J: TRBJ1-2
size: -
D: -
DNA: TGTGCCAGCAGCCAAGTATCGGTTCAGGGCTGGGGCTACACCTTC
CDR3: CASSQVSVQGWGYTF

V: TRBV27
J: TRBJ2-2
size: few
D: TRBD1
DNA: TGTGCCAGCACCTCGAGGACAGGGGAGGTCGGGGAGCTGTTTTTT
CDR3: CASTSRTGEVGELFF

V: TRBV24-1
J: TRBJ1-2
size: many
D: TRBD1
DNA: TGTGCCACCAGTGATGACCAGACAGGGGCTCCCTATGGCTACACCTTC
CDR3: CATSDDQTGAPYGYTF

V: TRBV2
J: TRBJ1-2
size: many
D: -
DNA: TGTGCCAGCGCTTCGCGGGGCCGCTATGGCTACACCTTC
CDR3: CASASRGRYGYTF

V: TRBV20-1
J: TRBJ2-5
size: many
D: TRBD1
DNA: TGCAGTGCTAGGCCGGGACAGGGGATAGGGGAGACCCAGTACTTC
CDR3: CSARPGQGIGETQYF

V: TRBV20-1
J: TRBJ2-7
size: many
D: -
DNA: TGCAGTGCAGAAAGAGGACAGTCCTACGAGCAGTACTTC
CDR3: CSAERGQSYEQYF

V: TRBV28
J: TRBJ1-1
size: -
D: -
DNA: TGTGCCAGCAGTTTATCCCCCCCTTTGGGGGGCGATACTGAAGCTTTCTTT
CDR3: CASSLSPPLGGDTEAFF

V: TRBV7-2
J: TRBJ1-1
size: many
D: -
DNA: TGTGCCAGCAGCTCCGTGGAAAACACTGAAGCTTTCTTT
CDR3: CASSSVENTEAFF

V: TRBV7-3
J: TRBJ1-1
size: many
D: -
DNA: TGTGCCAGCAGCCCAACAGGTAATGGGGACACTGAAGCTTTCTTT
CDR3: CASSPTGNGDTEAFF

V: TRBV5-4
J: TRBJ2-2
size: -
D: -
DNA: TGTGCCAGCAGCTATGGTCCCTTTGCCGTGGGCACCGGGGAGCTGTTTTTT
CDR3: CASSYGPFAVGTGELFF

V: TRBV6-2/TRBV6-3
J: TRBJ2-5
size: many
D: -
DNA: TGTGCCAGCAGTTATATCAGTCGGACCCAGTACTTC
CDR3: CASSYISRTQYF

V: TRBV11-2
J: TRBJ2-7
size: many
D: TRBD2
DNA: TGTGCCAGCAGCCAGCAACCGGGACTAACCTCTTCCGAGCAGTACTTC
CDR3: CASSQQPGLTSSEQYF

V: TRBV9
J: TRBJ2-3
size: -
D: -
DNA: TGTGCCAGCACAGCAGACAGTTATAGCACAGATACGCAGTATTTT
CDR3: CASTADSYSTDTQYF

V: TRBV6-2/TRBV6-3
J: TRBJ2-7
size: many
D: -
DNA: TGTGCCAGCAGGCTGCCTGACTACGAGCAGTACTTC
CDR3: CASRLPDYEQYF

V: TRBV7-9
J: TRBJ2-7
size: few
D: -
DNA: TGTGCCAGCAGCTTTGAGTTTTACGAGCAGTACTTC
CDR3: CASSFEFYEQYF

V: TRBV6-5
J: TRBJ2-7
size: few
D: TRBD2
DNA: TGTGCCAGCAGTTGGGAGGCGGGACTAGCGGGTTACGAGCAGTACTTC
CDR3: CASSWEAGLAGYEQYF

V: TRBV5-5
J: TRBJ1-5
size: -
D: -
DNA: TGTGCCAGCAGCTCTGGACGGACGGGGCAGCCCCAGCATTTT
CDR3: CASSSGRTGQPQHF

V: TRBV6-1
J: TRBJ1-5
size: -
D: -
DNA: TGTGCCAGCAGTGGACGACAGATCAATCAGCCCCAGCATTTT
CDR3: CASSGRQINQPQHF

V: TRBV28
J: TRBJ1-2
size: many
D: TRBD1
DNA: TGTGCCAGCAGGATGTCCGACAGGGGAATTCGCTACACCTTC
CDR3: CASRMSDRGIRYTF

V: TRBV12-5
J: TRBJ1-5
size: -
D: -
DNA: TGTGCTAGTGGTCAGGACGGCCAAAATCAGCCCCAGCATTTT
CDR3: CASGQDGQNQPQHF

V: TRBV6-2/TRBV6-3
J: TRBJ2-7
size: -
D: -
DNA: TGTGCCAGCAGTTACCTTCAGTACGAGCAGTACTTC
CDR3: CASSYLQYEQYF

V: TRBV20-1
J: TRBJ1-1
size: many
D: TRBD1
DNA: TGCAGTGCGACAGGGGGCGGGGGCACTGAAGCTTTCTTT
CDR3: CSATGGGGTEAFF

V: TRBV11-2
J: TRBJ2-7
size: many
D: TRBD2
DNA: TGTGCCAGCAGCTTAGATAGCGCGGGGGGGCACAACGAGCAGTACTTC
CDR3: CASSLDSAGGHNEQYF

V: TRBV9
J: TRBJ2-7
size: many
D: TRBD2
DNA: TGTGCCACCAACCGGGGGGGATTTGGGGAGCAGTACTTC
CDR3: CATNRGGFGEQYF

V: TRBV6-5
J: TRBJ2-5
size: many
D: TRBD1
DNA: TGTGCCAGCAGTTACATCCGGACAGGGGGCATGGGGGAGACCCAGTACTTC
CDR3: CASSYIRTGGMGETQYF

V: TRBV2
J: TRBJ2-7
size: many
D: -
DNA: TGTGCCAGCAGTGACGACGGAGGGGGCCAAAGGAACGAGCAGTACTTC
CDR3: CASSDDGGGQRNEQYF

V: TRBV19
J: TRBJ1-2
size: many
D: -
DNA: TGTGCCAGTAGCACAGGAGGGGGTCTCTATGGCTACACCTTC
CDR3: CASSTGGGLYGYTF

V: TRBV29-1
J: TRBJ1-5
size: -
D: -
DNA: TGCAGCGTTGGAAGTATTAATCAGCCCCAGCATTTT
CDR3: CSVGSINQPQHF

V: TRBV28
J: TRBJ1-2
size: many
D: -
DNA: TGTGCCAGCAGCTGGGGCAGGGTCTATGGCTACACCTTC
CDR3: CASSWGRVYGYTF

V: TRBV28
J: TRBJ2-5
size: few
D: -
DNA: TGTGCCAGCAGTTTCAAGTTTCGAGAGACGAACCAAGAGACCCAGTACTTC
CDR3: CASSFKFRETNQETQYF

V: TRBV10-3
J: TRBJ2-7
size: few
D: -
DNA: TGTGCCATCAGTGAGTCCAGGACAGACTCCTACGAGCAGTACTTC
CDR3: CAISESRTDSYEQYF

V: TRBV6-1
J: TRBJ2-7
size: many
D: -
DNA: TGTGCCAGCAGTGATCAAAGGAAGGGGCCTTATGGAGAGCAGTACTTC
CDR3: CASSDQRKGPYGEQYF

V: TRBV7-2
J: TRBJ2-7
size: many
D: -
DNA: TGTGCCAGCAGCTTAGTAACCGGGGGCTTGGACGAGCAGTACTTC
CDR3: CASSLVTGGLDEQYF

V: TRBV24-1
J: TRBJ2-1
size: few
D: TRBD2
DNA: TGTGCCACCAGTCGGAGCGGGAGCCGCTACAATGAGCAGTTCTTC
CDR3: CATSRSGSRYNEQFF

V: TRBV10-3
J: TRBJ1-1
size: many
D: TRBD1
DNA: TGTGCCATCAGAGGGGGCTCGGCTGAAGCTTTCTTT
CDR3: CAIRGGSAEAFF